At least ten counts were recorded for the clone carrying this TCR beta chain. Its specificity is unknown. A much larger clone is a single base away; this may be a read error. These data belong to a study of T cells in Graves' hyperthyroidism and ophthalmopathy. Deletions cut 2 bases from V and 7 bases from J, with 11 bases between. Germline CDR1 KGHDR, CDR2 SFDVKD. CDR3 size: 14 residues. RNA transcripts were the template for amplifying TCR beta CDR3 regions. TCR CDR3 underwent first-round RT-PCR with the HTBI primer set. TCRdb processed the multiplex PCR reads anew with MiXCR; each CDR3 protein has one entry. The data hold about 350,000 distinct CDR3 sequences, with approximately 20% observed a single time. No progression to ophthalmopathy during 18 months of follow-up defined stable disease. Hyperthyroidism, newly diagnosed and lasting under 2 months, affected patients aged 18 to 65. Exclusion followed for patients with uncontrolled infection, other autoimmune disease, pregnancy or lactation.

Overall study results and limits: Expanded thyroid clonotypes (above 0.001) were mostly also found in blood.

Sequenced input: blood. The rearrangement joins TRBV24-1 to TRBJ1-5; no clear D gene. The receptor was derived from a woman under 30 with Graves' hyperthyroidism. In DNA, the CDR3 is TGTGCCACCAGTGATTCGAAAGGAAGCCAGCCCCAGCATTTT. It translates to CATSDSKGSQPQHF.